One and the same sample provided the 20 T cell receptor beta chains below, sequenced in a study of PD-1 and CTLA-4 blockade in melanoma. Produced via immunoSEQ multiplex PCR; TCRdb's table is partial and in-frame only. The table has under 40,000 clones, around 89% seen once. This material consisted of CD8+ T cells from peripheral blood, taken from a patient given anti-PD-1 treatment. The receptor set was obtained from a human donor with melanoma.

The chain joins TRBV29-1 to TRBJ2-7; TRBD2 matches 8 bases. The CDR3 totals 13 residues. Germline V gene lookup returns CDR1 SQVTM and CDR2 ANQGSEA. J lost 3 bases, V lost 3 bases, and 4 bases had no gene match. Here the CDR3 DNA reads TGCAGCGTTGAGATTAGCGGGGTCTACGAGCAGTACTTC. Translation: CSVEISGVYEQYF.

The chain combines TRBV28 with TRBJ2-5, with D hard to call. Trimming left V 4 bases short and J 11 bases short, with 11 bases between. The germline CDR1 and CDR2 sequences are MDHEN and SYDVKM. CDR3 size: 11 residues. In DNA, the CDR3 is TGTGCCAGCAGTTATGCCGGGTATCAGTACTTC. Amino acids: CASSYAGYQYF.

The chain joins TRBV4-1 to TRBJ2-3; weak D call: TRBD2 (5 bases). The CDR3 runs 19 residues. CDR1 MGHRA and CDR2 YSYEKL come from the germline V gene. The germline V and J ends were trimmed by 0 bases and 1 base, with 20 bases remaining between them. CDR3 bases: TGCGCCAGCAGCCAAGAACCTGTCCCCCTACGGGGTGGCACAGATACGCAGTATTTT. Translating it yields CASSQEPVPLRGGTDTQYF.

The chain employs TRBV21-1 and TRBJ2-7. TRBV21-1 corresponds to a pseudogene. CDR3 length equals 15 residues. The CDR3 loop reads CASSKEETTHYEQYF. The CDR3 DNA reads TGTGCCAGCAGCAAAGAAGAGACCACCCACTACGAGCAGTACTTC.

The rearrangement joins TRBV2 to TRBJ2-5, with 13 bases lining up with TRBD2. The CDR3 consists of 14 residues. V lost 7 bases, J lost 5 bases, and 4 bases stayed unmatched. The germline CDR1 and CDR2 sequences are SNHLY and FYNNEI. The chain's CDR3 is CASTRTSGGETQYF. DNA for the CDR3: TGTGCCAGCACAAGGACTAGCGGGGGCGAGACCCAGTACTTC.

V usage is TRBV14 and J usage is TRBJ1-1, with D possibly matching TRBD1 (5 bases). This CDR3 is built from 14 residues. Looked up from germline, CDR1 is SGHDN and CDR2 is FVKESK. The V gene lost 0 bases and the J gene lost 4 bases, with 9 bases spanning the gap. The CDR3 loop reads CASSQDPGGTEAFF. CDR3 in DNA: TGTGCCAGCAGCCAAGATCCCGGGGGCACTGAAGCTTTCTTT.

CDR3 coding DNA: TGTGCCAGCAGCTATCTGAACACTGAAGCTTTCTTT. Translation gives CASSYLNTEAFF. The J gene is TRBJ1-1, the V gene TRBV5-5; no definite D call. Deletions cut 3 bases from V and 0 bases from J, with 3 bases between. The V gene's germline CDR1 is SGHKS and CDR2 YYEKEE (reference sequence). This CDR3 region has 12 residues.

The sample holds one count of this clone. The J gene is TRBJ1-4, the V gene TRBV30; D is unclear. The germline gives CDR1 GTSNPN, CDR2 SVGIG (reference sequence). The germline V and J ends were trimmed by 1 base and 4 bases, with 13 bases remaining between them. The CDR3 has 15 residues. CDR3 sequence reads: CAWSAPGSFNEKLFF. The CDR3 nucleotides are TGTGCCTGGAGTGCCCCTGGGAGTTTTAATGAAAAACTGTTTTTT.

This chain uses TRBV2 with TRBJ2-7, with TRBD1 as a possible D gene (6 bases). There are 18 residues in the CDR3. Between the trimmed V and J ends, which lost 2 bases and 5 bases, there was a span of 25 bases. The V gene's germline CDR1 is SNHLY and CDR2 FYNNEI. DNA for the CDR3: TGTGCCAGCAGTGAACCACCCTCGACAGGCGCTTTTAGGGACGAGCAGTACTTC. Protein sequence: CASSEPPSTGAFRDEQYF.

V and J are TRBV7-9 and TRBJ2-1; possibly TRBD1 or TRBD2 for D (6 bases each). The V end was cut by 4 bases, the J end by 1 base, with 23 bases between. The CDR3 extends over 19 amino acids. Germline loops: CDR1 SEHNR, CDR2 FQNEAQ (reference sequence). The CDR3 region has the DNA TGTGCCAGCAGCTCCTCTATAAATCGAGGGGGGCCATCCTACAATGAGCAGTTCTTC. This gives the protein CASSSSINRGGPSYNEQFF.

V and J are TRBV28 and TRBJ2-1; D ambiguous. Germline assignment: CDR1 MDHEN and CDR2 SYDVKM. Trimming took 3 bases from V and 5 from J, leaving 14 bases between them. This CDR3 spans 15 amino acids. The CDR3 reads CASSFKWLLDNEQFF. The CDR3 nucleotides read TGTGCCAGCAGTTTTAAATGGTTGCTGGACAATGAGCAGTTCTTC. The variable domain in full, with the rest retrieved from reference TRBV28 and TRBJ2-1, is DVKVTQSSRYLVKRTGEKVFLECVQDMDHENMFWYRQDPGLGLRLIYFSYDVKMKEKGDIPEGYSVSREKKERFSLILESASTNQTSMYLCASSFKWLLDNEQFFGPGTRLTVL.

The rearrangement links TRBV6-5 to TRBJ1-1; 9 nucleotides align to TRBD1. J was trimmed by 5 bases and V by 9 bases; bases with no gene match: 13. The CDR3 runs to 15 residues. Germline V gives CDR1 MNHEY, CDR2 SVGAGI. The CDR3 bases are TGTGCCAGTCCGGGACAGGGTGGGTTCGGGACTGAAGCTTTCTTT. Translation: CASPGQGGFGTEAFF.

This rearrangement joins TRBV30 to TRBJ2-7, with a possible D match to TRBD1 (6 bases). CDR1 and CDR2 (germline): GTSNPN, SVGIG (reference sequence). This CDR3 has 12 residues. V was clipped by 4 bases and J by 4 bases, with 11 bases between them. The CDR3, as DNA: TGTGCCTGGATAACAGGGCCGTACGAGCAGTACTTC. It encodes CAWITGPYEQYF.

The DNA of the CDR3 is TGTGCCAGCACGTCGAACACTGAAGCTTTCTTT. This sequence encodes CASTSNTEAFF. The J gene is TRBJ1-1, the V gene TRBV2; D gene uncertain. The V end lost 7 bases, the J end lost 1 base, and 4 bases lay between the germline ends. This CDR3 is 11 amino acids long. Germline values: CDR1 SNHLY, CDR2 FYNNEI. Drawing the rest from reference TRBV2 and TRBJ1-1, the complete variable domain is EPEVTQTPSHQVTQMGQEVILRCVPISNHLYFYWYRQILGQKVEFLVSFYNNEISEKSEIFDDQFSVERPDGSNFTLKIRSTKLEDSAMYFCASTSNTEAFFGQGTRLTVV.

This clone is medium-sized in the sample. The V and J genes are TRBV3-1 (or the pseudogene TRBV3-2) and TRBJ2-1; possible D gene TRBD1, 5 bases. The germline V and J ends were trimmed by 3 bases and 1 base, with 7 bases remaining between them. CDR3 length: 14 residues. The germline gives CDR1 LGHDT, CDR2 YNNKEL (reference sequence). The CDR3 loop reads CASSHGASYNEQFF. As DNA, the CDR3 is TGTGCCAGCAGCCATGGGGCATCCTACAATGAGCAGTTCTTC.

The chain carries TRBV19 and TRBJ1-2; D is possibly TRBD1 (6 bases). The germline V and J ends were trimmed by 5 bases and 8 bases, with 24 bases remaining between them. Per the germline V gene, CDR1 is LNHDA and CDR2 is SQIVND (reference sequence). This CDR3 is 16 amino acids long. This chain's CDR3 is CASSSRDTQLAGGYTF. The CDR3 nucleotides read TGTGCCAGTAGTTCACGGGACACCCAATTGGCGGGGGGCTACACCTTC. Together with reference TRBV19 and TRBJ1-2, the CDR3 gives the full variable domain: DGGITQSPKYLFRKEGQNVTLSCEQNLNHDAMYWYRQDPGQGLRLIYYSQIVNDFQKGDIAEGYSVSREKKESFPLTVTSAQKNPTAFYLCASSSRDTQLAGGYTFGSGTRLTVV.

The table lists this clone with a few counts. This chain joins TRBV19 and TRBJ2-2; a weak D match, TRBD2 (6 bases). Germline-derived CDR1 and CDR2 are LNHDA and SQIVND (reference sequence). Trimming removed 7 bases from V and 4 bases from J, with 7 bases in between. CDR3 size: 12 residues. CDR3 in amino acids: CASNGGTGELFF. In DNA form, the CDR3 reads TGTGCCAGTAACGGGGGCACCGGGGAGCTGTTTTTT.

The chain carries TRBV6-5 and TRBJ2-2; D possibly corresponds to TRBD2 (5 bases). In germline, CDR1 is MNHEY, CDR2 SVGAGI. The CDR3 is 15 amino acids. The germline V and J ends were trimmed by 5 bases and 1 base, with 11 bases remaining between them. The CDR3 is CASSLPGKNTGELFF. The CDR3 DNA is TGTGCCAGCAGTCTACCCGGGAAGAACACCGGGGAGCTGTTTTTT.

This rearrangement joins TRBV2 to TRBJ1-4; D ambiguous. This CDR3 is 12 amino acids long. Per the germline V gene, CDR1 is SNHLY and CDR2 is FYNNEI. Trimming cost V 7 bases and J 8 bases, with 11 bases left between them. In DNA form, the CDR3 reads TGTGCCAGCACTCCGGTGGGGGAAAAACTGTTTTTT. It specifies CASTPVGEKLFF.

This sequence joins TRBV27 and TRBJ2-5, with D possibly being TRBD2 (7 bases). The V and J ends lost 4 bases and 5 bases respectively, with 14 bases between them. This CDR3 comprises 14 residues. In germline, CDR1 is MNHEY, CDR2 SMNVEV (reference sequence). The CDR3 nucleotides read TGTGCCAGCAGTTCCCGTAGGGGGGGGGAGACCCAGTACTTC. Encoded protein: CASSSRRGGETQYF.